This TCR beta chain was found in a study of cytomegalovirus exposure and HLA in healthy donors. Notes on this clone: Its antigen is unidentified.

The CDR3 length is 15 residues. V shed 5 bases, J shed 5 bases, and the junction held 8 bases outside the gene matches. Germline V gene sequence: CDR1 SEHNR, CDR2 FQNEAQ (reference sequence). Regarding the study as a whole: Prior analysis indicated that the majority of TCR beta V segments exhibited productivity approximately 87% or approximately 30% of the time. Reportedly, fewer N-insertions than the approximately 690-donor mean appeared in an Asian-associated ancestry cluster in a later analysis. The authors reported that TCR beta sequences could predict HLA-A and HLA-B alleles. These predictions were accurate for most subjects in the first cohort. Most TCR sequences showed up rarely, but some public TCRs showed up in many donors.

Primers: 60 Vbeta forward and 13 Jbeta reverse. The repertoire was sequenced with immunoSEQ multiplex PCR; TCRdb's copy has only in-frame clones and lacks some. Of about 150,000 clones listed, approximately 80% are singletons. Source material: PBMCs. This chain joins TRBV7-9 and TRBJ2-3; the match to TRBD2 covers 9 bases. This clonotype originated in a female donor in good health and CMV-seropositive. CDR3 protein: CASSQNQREVDTQYF. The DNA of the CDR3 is TGTGCCAGCAGCCAAAACCAGCGGGAGGTAGATACGCAGTATTTT.